The 27 T cell receptor beta chains below were found in one sample sequenced in a study of CXCR3-negative and CXCR3-positive naive CD8 T cells. UMI-labeled 5' RACE TRB cDNA libraries were prepared from the cells. From the 5' RACE reads, TCRdb lists one entry per CDR3 protein and no DNA. The listing records over 70,000 distinct CDR3 sequences. Study-wide results and caveats: Greater hydrophobicity was found in TRB CDR3s of CXCR3-positive naive cells than of CXCR3-negative naive cells.

Which antigens these TCRs recognize remains unknown. What was sequenced was naive CXCR3+ CD8+ T cells from blood. Subset indicated: CD45RO-CCR7+CD27+CD95- naive CD8+ T cells expressing CXCR3 (TNR3+). The receptors were gathered from a human donor in good health. Some clones in this sample may be carry-over from other donors' samples.

The V gene is TRBV6-4, the J gene TRBJ2-3; the TCRdb call, TRBD1, lacks DNA for checking. Germline CDR1 reads MRHNA; CDR2 reads SNTAGT. This CDR3 is 13 amino acids long. The CDR3 region is CASSPLVPDTQYF.

The rearrangement links TRBV13 to TRBJ2-1; the TCRdb D gene call, TRBD1, has no DNA to confirm it. Looked up from germline, CDR1 is PRHDT and CDR2 is FYEKMQ (reference sequence). This CDR3 has 17 residues. CDR3 protein: CASSSMNGTGIWGEQFF.

This chain connects TRBV15 to TRBJ2-3; TCRdb's D call of TRBD2 is untestable without DNA. The CDR3 spans 15 residues. Germline values: CDR1 LNHNV, CDR2 YYDKDF (reference sequence). This CDR3 is CATSSERGGTDTQYF. Looking up the rest from reference TRBV15 and TRBJ2-3 gives the full variable domain: DAMVIQNPRYQVTQFGKPVTLSCSQTLNHNVMYWYQQKSSQAPKLLFHYYDKDFNNEADTPDNFQSRRPNTSFCFLDIRSPGLGDTAMYLCATSSERGGTDTQYFGPGTRLTVL.

The chain joins TRBV29-1 to TRBJ1-2. Per the germline V gene, CDR1 is SQVTM and CDR2 is ANQGSEA. The CDR3 contains 16 residues. The chain's CDR3 is CSVQLRLEGDLFGYTF.

The gene calls are TRBV30 and TRBJ1-1; the D call from TCRdb, TRBD1, cannot be confirmed without DNA. CDR3 length: 15 residues. CDR1 is GTSNPN, CDR2 SVGIG, per germline (reference sequence). CDR3 protein: CAWSRPGITGTEAFF.

The V and J genes are TRBV12-3 or TRBV12-4 and TRBJ2-7. CDR3 size: 13 residues. The CDR3 spells CDSSFVSSYEQYF.

The chain combines TRBV12-3 or TRBV12-4 with TRBJ2-7. This CDR3 contains 13 residues. The CDR3 sequence is CASRPASPYEQYF.

The genes are TRBV11-3 and TRBJ2-3; TCRdb selects TRBD2, and the lack of DNA leaves this call unchecked. Germline V gene sequence: CDR1 SGHNT, CDR2 YENEEA. This CDR3 comprises 15 residues. CDR3 sequence reads: CASSSGTSFTDTQYF.

This chain joins TRBV6-2 or TRBV6-3 and TRBJ2-2; the D call of TRBD2 rests on TCRdb alone, since no DNA is present to check it. Germline CDR1 MNHEY, CDR2 SVGEGT. The CDR3 consists of 14 residues. The CDR3 loop is CASSYSGLTGELFF.

CDR3: CASSLARQGSSYNEQFF. The chain joins TRBV7-9 to TRBJ2-1. Germline CDR1 and CDR2: SEHNR and FQNEAQ (reference sequence). This CDR3 is 17 amino acids long.

The chain recombines TRBV12-3 or TRBV12-4 with TRBJ2-5. This CDR3 contains 13 residues. The CDR3 spells CATLQRNQETQYF.

This chain uses TRBV14 with TRBJ1-1; the TCRdb call, TRBD1, lacks DNA for checking. The CDR3 loop spans 16 amino acids. CDR1 SGHDN and CDR2 FVKESK come from the germline V gene. The CDR3 reads CASSRRGGAPGPEAFF.

The chain has TRBV7-9 and TRBJ2-1; TCRdb's D call, TRBD2, is unchecked because there is no DNA. Germline V gene data show CDR1 as SEHNR and CDR2 as FQNEAQ (reference sequence). The CDR3 covers 13 residues. The CDR3 protein is CASRAGGRNEQFF.

The chain employs TRBV6-5 and TRBJ2-7; the D gene TCRdb calls, TRBD1, cannot be checked with no DNA. This CDR3 spans 14 amino acids. CDR1 and CDR2 (germline): MNHEY, SVGAGI. The CDR3: CASRIRDSNYEQYF.

The chain is built from TRBV11-2 and TRBJ2-7; the D call of TRBD1 rests on TCRdb alone, since no DNA is present to check it. The germline V gene encodes CDR1 SGHAT and CDR2 FQNNGV. This CDR3 has 14 residues. The CDR3 sequence is CASSPWGGEYEQYF.

The V and J genes are TRBV6-2 or TRBV6-3 and TRBJ2-4. CDR1 is MNHEY, CDR2 SVGEGT, per germline. The CDR3 has 16 residues. This chain's CDR3 is CASSYEQILAKNIQYF.

The chain recombines TRBV29-1 with TRBJ1-5; TCRdb calls TRBD1, which cannot be checked without DNA. This CDR3 is 14 amino acids long. Germline V lookup: CDR1 SQVTM, CDR2 ANQGSEA. The CDR3 reads CSVVGQGLNQPQHF. The complete variable domain, with remaining parts taken from reference TRBV29-1 and TRBJ1-5, reads SAVISQKPSRDICQRGTSLTIQCQVDSQVTMMFWYRQQPGQSLTLIATANQGSEATYESGFVIDKFPISRPNLTFSTLTVSNMSPEDSSIYLCSVVGQGLNQPQHFGDGTRLSIL.

The rearrangement links TRBV7-6 to TRBJ1-5. The CDR3 spans 14 residues. Per the germline V gene, CDR1 is SGHVS and CDR2 is FNYEAQ. CDR3 loop: CASSPGGGHQPQHF.

The rearrangement uses TRBV29-1 and TRBJ2-1; TCRdb's assignment of TRBD1 cannot be checked, as there is no DNA. Germline assignment: CDR1 SQVTM and CDR2 ANQGSEA. This CDR3 contains 15 residues. The CDR3 sequence: CSVEIAGTAYNEQFF.

The rearrangement joins TRBV5-1 to TRBJ2-1. CDR3 length: 13 amino acids. The germline V gene has CDR1 SGHRS and CDR2 YFSETQ. The CDR3 sequence: CASSLVADNEQFF.

The V gene is TRBV20-1, the J gene TRBJ2-1; TCRdb proposes TRBD2, but this gene call is untestable without DNA. Germline V lookup: CDR1 DFQATT, CDR2 SNEGSKA (reference sequence). The CDR3 has 14 amino acids. The CDR3 loop reads CSAELAGGPDEQFF.

The CDR3: CAGSIANTGELFF. V and J are TRBV13 and TRBJ2-2. Germline-derived CDR1 and CDR2 are PRHDT and FYEKMQ (reference sequence). The CDR3 sequence is 13 residues long.

V usage is TRBV5-1 and J usage is TRBJ2-2; TCRdb gives TRBD1 as the D gene, but with no DNA this cannot be confirmed. The germline CDR1 and CDR2 sequences are SGHRS and YFSETQ. The CDR3 is 15 residues long. The CDR3 is CASSFPGANTGELFF.

The chain carries TRBV12-3 or TRBV12-4 and TRBJ2-5. This CDR3 is 13 amino acids long. The CDR3 is CASSLRGKETQYF.

This sequence joins TRBV6-5 and TRBJ1-1; TCRdb selects TRBD1, and the lack of DNA leaves this call unchecked. The CDR3 extends over 14 amino acids. CDR1 is MNHEY and CDR2 is SVGAGI in the germline V gene. CDR3 amino acids: CASRKTAMNTEAFF.

The chain carries TRBV7-9 and TRBJ1-2; the TRBD1 assignment by TCRdb is unverifiable without DNA. There are 14 residues in the CDR3. The germline gives CDR1 SEHNR, CDR2 FQNEAQ (reference sequence). CDR3 sequence reads: CASSANRAAYGYTF. Supplemented by reference TRBV7-9 and TRBJ1-2, the full variable domain reads DTGVSQNPRHKITKRGQNVTFRCDPISEHNRLYWYRQTLGQGPEFLTYFQNEAQLEKSRLLSDRFSAERPKGSFSTLEIQRTEQGDSAMYLCASSANRAAYGYTFGSGTRLTVV.

The chain links TRBV16 to TRBJ2-5; the D call of TRBD2 rests on TCRdb alone, since no DNA is present to check it. The germline V gene has CDR1 KGHSY and CDR2 FQNENV. This CDR3 is 14 amino acids long. This chain's CDR3 is CASSQSVRGETQYF. The entire variable domain, with the rest obtained from reference TRBV16 and TRBJ2-5, is as follows: GEEVAQTPKHLVRGEGQKAKLYCAPIKGHSYVFWYQQVLKNEFKFLISFQNENVFDETGMPKERFSAKCLPNSPCSLEIQATKLEDSAVYFCASSQSVRGETQYFGPGTRLLVL.